In this sample, the clone carrying this TCR beta chain turned up many times. What it binds is unknown. Diagnostic assessment was based on clinical symptoms, serum thyroxine and TRAb, thyroid ultrasound and orbital computed tomography. From germline, CDR1 is MDHEN and CDR2 SYDVKM. Germline trimming cut 4 bases from V and 8 bases from J; bases unmatched to any gene: 17. The CDR3 contains 17 residues. The source of the sample is a study of T cells in Graves' hyperthyroidism and ophthalmopathy. Study summary: Peripheral blood was collected at initial diagnosis, before any treatment.

The study's findings and limits: Most thyroid clonotypes with frequency above 0.001 were detected in blood.

Amplification targeted TCR beta CDR3 regions from RNA transcripts. The TCR CDR3 was amplified in a first-round RT-PCR using the HTBI primer set. TCRdb passed the multiplex PCR reads through MiXCR, listing each CDR3 protein once. The table includes some 760,000 distinct CDR3 sequences, around 15% detected once. The sequence was collected from a woman in her late teens or twenties with Graves' hyperthyroidism. V and J are TRBV28 and TRBJ2-1; 7 bases line up with TRBD2. Source material: blood. CDR3 in amino acids: CASSSQTASGSMYEQFF. CDR3 DNA: TGTGCCAGCAGTTCTCAGACCGCTAGCGGCAGTATGTATGAGCAGTTCTTC.